Shown below are 2 T cell receptor beta chains from a single sample sequenced in a study of T-cell memory formation after mild COVID-19 (dated by TCRdb to 2020 to 2022). Receptor libraries were prepared by 5' RACE. Sequencing was carried out with an Illumina NovaSeq 6000. TCRdb trimmed public reads at Q25 via fastp, called clones via MiXCR and kept in-frame beta chains. Here each entry gathers all rows of one CDR3 protein and keeps the most common genes and DNA. Within this sample are nearly 250,000 distinct CDR3 sequences, with 15% to 19% of them counted one time only. The top ten constitute 2.1% of the sample. Sequencing input: PBMCs or a T cell subset sorted from them (not recorded which). The source of these receptors is an adult woman who had mild COVID-19 (a few samples of this study predate the infection). The sample titles of this study are shuffled in the database, so cell type and time point are left out; the donor was told from shared clones.

This chain joins TRBV7-3 and TRBJ2-2, with D perhaps assigned TRBD1 or TRBD2 (5 bases each). Germline V CDR1 and CDR2: SGHTA, FQGTGA. CDR3 length equals 16 residues. V was pared by 2 bases and J by 4 bases, with 14 bases between. The CDR3 loop is CASSLVWGAGTGELFF. For the CDR3, the DNA is TGTGCCAGCAGCTTAGTTTGGGGCGCGGGCACCGGGGAGCTGTTTTTT. The full variable domain, completed using reference TRBV7-3 and TRBJ2-2, is GAGVSQTPSNKVTEKGKYVELRCDPISGHTALYWYRQSLGQGPEFLIYFQGTGAADDSGLPNDRFFAVRPEGSVSTLKIQRTERGDSAVYLCASSLVWGAGTGELFFGEGSRLTVL.

This clonotype was counted ten times or more. The chain links TRBV12-3 or TRBV12-4 to TRBJ2-7; TRBD1 matches 8 bases. This CDR3 has 15 residues. With V trimmed by 6 bases and J by 3 bases, 10 bases remained unmatched. CDR3 amino acids: CASRYSTGDYYEQYF. The CDR3, as DNA: TGTGCCAGCAGATATTCGACAGGGGATTACTACGAGCAGTACTTC.